This entry lists 2 T cell receptor beta chains sequenced from one sample in a study of shared clonotypes between healthy human individuals. The repertoire was sequenced with immunoSEQ multiplex PCR; TCRdb's copy has only in-frame clones and lacks some. The profile covers under 2,500,000 clones, with approximately 95% appearing a single time and around 0.13% taken by the ten largest. Material for sequencing was naive CD4+ T cells sorted from blood. Subset described: CD45RA+ positively selected. Receptor source: a man younger than 35 in good health.

As for this clone: This same CDR3 is encoded by further DNA sequences in the sample. The chain uses TRBV18 and TRBJ2-2; D remains ambiguous. CDR1 and CDR2 (germline): KGHSH, LQKENI. V was pared by 1 base and J by 0 bases, with 6 bases between. The CDR3 is 15 amino acids. DNA for the CDR3: TGTGCCAGCTCACCACTAGCAGCGAACACCGGGGAGCTGTTTTTT. It is translated as CASSPLAANTGELFF.

The V gene is TRBV6-5, the J gene TRBJ2-5, with 10 bases fitting TRBD2. Looked up from germline, CDR1 is MNHEY and CDR2 is SVGAGI. There are 13 residues in the CDR3. V trimming: 8 bases; J trimming: 5 bases; junction bases outside the gene matches: 5. DNA of the CDR3: TGTGCCAGCGGGCTAGCGGGAGTGGAGACCCAGTACTTC. Translating it yields CASGLAGVETQYF.